This T cell receptor beta chain was retrieved from a study of T cell responses to AZD1222 COVID-19 vaccine. Assay used: immunoSEQ multiplex PCR; TCRdb lists only in-frame clones, some missing. The sample shows around 130,000 clones, more than 75% of them seen only once. About this clone: Antigen specificity is unknown.

Study-level results: Across spike, vaccine-associated CD4 TCRs were found, dominant at 160-218 and 743-854.

This material consisted of peripheral blood, taken 28 days after the second AZD1222 dose. This sequence originates from an adult who received the AZD1222 COVID-19 vaccine.

CDR3 nucleotides: TGTGCCATGAGGACAGGGAAGGGCACAGATACGCAGTATTTT. Translating gives CAMRTGKGTDTQYF. This chain connects TRBV10-3 to TRBJ2-3; 8 nucleotides align to TRBD1. The CDR3 totals 14 residues. The V segment lost 9 bases and the J segment 1 base; nucleotides outside the gene matches: 6. Germline values: CDR1 ENHRY, CDR2 SYGVKD.